This record covers a single TCR beta chain. Looked up from germline, CDR1 is SGHVS and CDR2 is FQNEAQ. The CDR3 length is 17 residues. V trimming: 7 bases; J trimming: 0 bases; junction bases outside the gene matches: 8. The entry originates in a study of blood T cell repertoires in COVID-19. Study summary: Samples representing acute and convalescent COVID-19 were sourced from the United States, Italy and Spain. Sources were T cells, B-cell-depleted T cells, or PBMCs; the material itself was cDNA or gDNA.

Profiled with immunoSEQ multiplex PCR; TCRdb holds only in-frame clones, not every one. The repertoire holds approximately 670,000 clones, more than 80% seen once, with 0.2% to 0.3% in the top ten. Source material: peripheral blood. This rearrangement joins TRBV7-8 to TRBJ2-1, with TRBD2 matching over 11 bases. The sequence was obtained from a woman aged 18-35 years with acute or convalescent COVID-19. The CDR3 nucleotides read TGTGCCAGCAAGAATAGCGGGGGGGGAGGCTCCTACAATGAGCAGTTCTTC. Protein sequence: CASKNSGGGGSYNEQFF.